Following are 18 T cell receptor beta chains from one sample sequenced in a study of response to subunit inactivated influenza vaccine (dated by TCRdb to 2016 to 2019). The time point label on this specimen signifies: more than 35 days after influenza vaccine administration. The method behind the library was RT-PCR. The sequencer was an Illumina HiSeq 2500. TCRdb reworked the public reads: Q25 trimming with fastp, MiXCR clone assembly, productive beta chains retained. Identical CDR3 protein sequences are pooled into one entry, listed with their most common genes and DNA. For this sample there are about half a million distinct CDR3 sequences; approximately 9.9% appear just once. The top ten hold roughly 12% of the sample. Sample: PBMCs from blood, taken roughly 45 days after vaccination. All receptors derive from a man in his fifties or sixties who received an inactivated influenza vaccine. Donor details come from another sample of the same person, matched by shared clones.

This chain uses TRBV3-1 with TRBJ1-2; D remains ambiguous. Trimming left V 4 bases short and J 2 bases short, with 14 bases between. The CDR3 is made up of 15 amino acids. CDR1 is LGHDT and CDR2 is YNNKEL in the germline V gene (reference sequence). The DNA for the CDR3 is TGTGCCAGCAGCCCCCTAGGTGGAACCAACTATGGCTACACCTTC. This translates into CASSPLGGTNYGYTF.

This clonotype has only a few counts. This chain uses TRBV11-2 with TRBJ2-1, with D unclear. The CDR3 loop spans 12 amino acids. V lost 5 bases to trimming and J lost 9 bases, with 11 bases between them. Germline CDR1 and CDR2: SGHAT and FQNNGV. CDR3: CASSLGVVEQFF. The CDR3 coding sequence is TGTGCCAGCAGCCTAGGCGTGGTTGAGCAGTTCTTC.

The chain links TRBV5-1 to TRBJ2-3; 10 nucleotides align to TRBD2. The germline gives CDR1 SGHRS, CDR2 YFSETQ. The V gene end was trimmed by 3 bases and the J gene end by 6 bases; junction bases not matched to a gene: 16. The CDR3 runs to 18 residues. The CDR3 protein is CASSSIHLTSGVSDTQYF. The CDR3 bases are TGCGCCAGCAGCTCGATACACCTAACTAGCGGGGTTTCGGATACGCAGTATTTT.

There are a few counts of this clonotype. V is TRBV5-1 and J is TRBJ1-1; maybe TRBD1 (5 bases). CDR1 SGHRS and CDR2 YFSETQ come from the germline V gene. The CDR3 covers 15 residues. Between the trimmed V and J ends, which lost 4 bases and 0 bases, there was a span of 13 bases. The CDR3 spells CASSPRGPMNTEAFF. DNA of the CDR3: TGCGCCAGCAGCCCCCGGGGCCCCATGAACACTGAAGCTTTCTTT.

CDR3 sequence reads: CASRTEGGTQYF. The CDR3 nucleotides read TGTGCCAGCAGGACAGAGGGAGGTACGCAGTATTTT. This rearrangement joins TRBV12-3 or TRBV12-4 to TRBJ2-3; possible D gene TRBD2, 6 bases. The germline V and J ends were trimmed by 6 bases and 8 bases, with 12 bases remaining between them. This CDR3 has 12 residues.

This clonotype showed up just a few times. The chain uses TRBV5-1 and TRBJ2-7, with TRBD1 identical over 9 bases. The CDR3 extends over 14 amino acids. The germline V gene encodes CDR1 SGHRS and CDR2 YFSETQ. V was pared by 4 bases and J by 4 bases, with 6 bases of the junction left unmatched. CDR3 DNA sequence: TGCGCCAGCAGCACTGGACAGGGGAGATACGAGCAGTACTTC. It yields the protein CASSTGQGRYEQYF.

This chain links TRBV20-1 with TRBJ2-3; D unclear. V was pared by 3 bases and J by 1 base, with 11 bases between. Germline loops: CDR1 DFQATT, CDR2 SNEGSKA (reference sequence). This CDR3 spans 14 amino acids. This CDR3 is CSASHPTRTDTQYF. The CDR3 DNA reads as TGCAGTGCTAGTCACCCCACTCGCACAGATACGCAGTATTTT.

CDR3 region: CALGQVANEKLFF. The CDR3 region has the DNA TGTGCTCTGGGACAGGTTGCTAATGAAAAACTGTTTTTT. This chain joins TRBV6-1 and TRBJ1-4; 8 bases line up with TRBD1. The CDR3 is made up of 13 amino acids. Germline V gene data show CDR1 as MNHNS and CDR2 as SASEGT.

This clonotype was counted between two and nine times. The chain employs TRBV5-1 and TRBJ2-1; TRBD2 matches at 12 bases. The CDR3 is 17 residues long. J gave up 2 bases and V 4 bases, and 7 bases lay outside the gene matches. Germline loops: CDR1 SGHRS, CDR2 YFSETQ. The CDR3 DNA follows: TGCGCCAGCAGCGAGACTAGCGGGGGCACTACCTACAATGAGCAGTTCTTC. This encodes CASSETSGGTTYNEQFF.

The chain combines TRBV11-2 with TRBJ2-2; TRBD2 matches at 7 bases. The CDR3 is 15 amino acids. In germline, CDR1 is SGHAT, CDR2 FQNNGV. V shed 5 bases and J 3 bases; nucleotides not matched to a gene: 6. This CDR3 is CASSAPSGDTGELFF. Here the CDR3 DNA reads TGTGCCAGCAGCGCCCCGAGCGGGGACACCGGGGAGCTGTTTTTT.

This chain links TRBV15 with TRBJ1-6, with D uncertain. This CDR3 is built from 13 residues. V was trimmed by 7 bases and J by 6 bases, leaving 10 bases between them. Germline V lookup: CDR1 LNHNV, CDR2 YYDKDF (reference sequence). CDR3 nucleotides: TGTGCCACCAAGAAGGGAATTAATTCACCCCTCCACTTT. Encoded protein: CATKKGINSPLHF.

This clonotype was detected many times. The chain couples TRBV24-1 to TRBJ2-5; no clear D gene. With 0 bases removed from V and 5 bases from J, the gap between germline ends came to 3 bases. The CDR3 loop spans 12 amino acids. CDR1 is KGHDR, CDR2 SFDVKD, per germline. The DNA of the CDR3 is TGTGCCACCAGTGATTTGAAGGAGACCCAGTACTTC. It codes for CATSDLKETQYF.

This clonotype has ten or more counts. This sequence joins TRBV14 and TRBJ2-1; TRBD1 is a possible D gene (6 bases). CDR1 is SGHDN and CDR2 is FVKESK in the germline V gene. V gave up 3 bases and J gave up 8 bases, with 14 bases separating them. The CDR3 extends over 14 amino acids. CDR3 DNA sequence: TGTGCCAGCAGCCACCGACAGGTCGACGATGAGCAGTTCTTC. Protein: CASSHRQVDDEQFF. Full variable domain (remainder filled in from reference TRBV14 and TRBJ2-1): EAGVTQFPSHSVIEKGQTVTLRCDPISGHDNLYWYRRVMGKEIKFLLHFVKESKQDESGMPNNRFLAERTGGTYSTLKVQPAELEDSGVYFCASSHRQVDDEQFFGPGTRLTVL.

This clonotype showed up just a few times. The chain has TRBV28 and TRBJ1-2, with 9 bases fitting TRBD1. CDR1 MDHEN and CDR2 SYDVKM come from the germline V gene. Trimming took 7 bases from V and 8 from J; bases not matched to a gene: 14. The CDR3 has 15 amino acids. The CDR3 region has the DNA TGTGCCAGCAAGAGGGTCGGGACAGGGACCTTCGGCTACACCTTC. This codes for CASKRVGTGTFGYTF.

This clonotype was seen a few times. The chain combines TRBV2 with TRBJ2-1; D is ambiguous. Trimming removed 2 bases at V and 8 bases at J, with 19 bases between. This CDR3 contains 16 residues. Germline CDR1 reads SNHLY; CDR2 reads FYNNEI. The CDR3 region has the DNA TGTGCCAGCAGTGAAACGGGTAGTGGCCCTAGAGATGAGCAGTTCTTC. Amino acids: CASSETGSGPRDEQFF.

This clonotype has a handful of counts. V and J are TRBV5-6 and TRBJ2-1; D is uncertain. Between the trimmed V and J ends, which lost 1 base and 8 bases, there was a span of 16 bases. Germline V gene lookup returns CDR1 SGHDT and CDR2 YYEEEE. The CDR3 runs 15 residues. The CDR3 nucleotides read TGTGCCAGCAGCTTGCGGGCAGGTTCTATGGATGAGCAGTTCTTC. Translating it yields CASSLRAGSMDEQFF.

A few counts support this clonotype. The J gene is TRBJ1-5, the V gene TRBV6-2 or TRBV6-3, with no clear D. V was trimmed by 2 bases and J by 6 bases, leaving 14 bases between them. CDR1 is MNHEY and CDR2 is SVGEGT in the germline V gene. The CDR3 is made up of 15 amino acids. CDR3 bases: TGTGCCAGCAGTTACGCTTCGGGGTATGGTCAGCCCCAGCATTTT. This codes for CASSYASGYGQPQHF.

This clonotype was counted at least ten times. This rearrangement joins TRBV12-3 or TRBV12-4 to TRBJ1-2; 11 positions match TRBD1. The J segment lost 4 bases and the V segment lost 5 bases, leaving 6 bases of the junction unmatched. The CDR3 extends over 15 amino acids. CDR3 nucleotide sequence: TGTGCCAGCAGTCGGGGACAGGGGGTGATCTATGGCTACACCTTC. Translating gives CASSRGQGVIYGYTF.